This T cell receptor (beta chain) was identified during a study of blood T cell repertoires in COVID-19. V lost 8 bases to trimming and J lost 0 bases, with 10 bases between them. The CDR3 loop spans 13 amino acids. The germline gives CDR1 MNHNY, CDR2 SVGAGI (reference sequence). Note on this clone: This CDR3 is also generated by other DNA sequences in the sample.

Original analysis: The authors estimated nucleated cell counts from reference gene primer amplification. Sequenced by immunoSEQ multiplex PCR; TCRdb stores in-frame clones only, minus some. For V, J and clone size, that table is used; D and trimming come from the DNA. The sample lists about 210,000 clones; around 83% were seen once. This sequence was found in a man over 45 with active or convalescent COVID-19. The rearrangement joins TRBV6-6 to TRBJ1-2, with D tentatively TRBD1 (6 bases). The specimen sequenced was peripheral blood. The CDR3 is CASRGGANYGYTF. The CDR3 coding sequence is TGTGCCAGCCGAGGGGGTGCTAACTATGGCTACACCTTC.